This paragraph reports one T cell receptor beta chain. Antigen specificity is unknown. Lacking the conserved final phenylalanine or tryptophan, this CDR3 likely reflects a read error. Some clones are missing from TCRdb's copy, which holds only in-frame ones; the method was immunoSEQ multiplex PCR. The table has 95,000 to 150,000 clones, around 95% seen once. V lost 8 bases, J lost 3 bases, and 13 bases lay in between. The germline CDR1 and CDR2 sequences are LNHDA and SQIVND (reference sequence). CDR3 length: 13 amino acids. The data were obtained in a study of OX40 agonist ivuxolimab in advanced cancers. Study-level background: Under the entry rules, prior anti-PD-1, anti-PD-L1 or anti-CTLA-4 therapy was allowed, and around 40% had some. Of the patients, three showed partial responses, one with hepatocellular carcinoma and two with cutaneous melanoma. General observations from the study: Dose levels from 0.1 to 3.0 mg/kg saw CD4+ and CD8+ blood T cells expand clonally by week 6.

The V gene is TRBV19, the J gene TRBJ1-2; no clear D gene. This clonotype was sampled from an adult with an advanced solid tumor such as melanoma, head and neck, liver or kidney cancer. The source material was CD4+ or CD8+ T cells sorted from blood, sampled in a trial of the OX40 agonist ivuxolimab. CDR3 region: CASGQPHHYGYTL. In nucleotides, the CDR3 is TGTGCCAGTGGCCAGCCGCACCACTATGGCTACACCCTC.